This T cell receptor (beta chain) came from a study of T cell repertoires in cytomegalovirus infection. From the reads, TCRdb called clonotypes with MiXCR, one entry per CDR3 protein. The repertoire holds some 920,000 distinct CDR3 sequences, with approximately 32% as singletons. In the case of this clonotype: Its cognate antigen is unknown.

V lost 8 bases to trimming and J lost 7 bases; unmatched junction nucleotides: 14. The CDR3 sequence is 15 residues long. Germline assignment: CDR1 MNHEY and CDR2 SMNVEV (reference sequence). The chain is built from TRBV27 and TRBJ2-3; 8 nucleotides agree with TRBD2. The origin of this receptor is a human donor in good health (CMV status not recorded). Some clones in this sample may be carry-over from other donors' samples. Sequenced material: cultured CD8+ T cells from PBMCs, taken from culture after CMV antigen stimulation. CDR3 nucleotides: TGTGCCAGCTCCCCCACACTAGCGGCCGCACATACGCAGTATTTT. It codes for CASSPTLAAAHTQYF.